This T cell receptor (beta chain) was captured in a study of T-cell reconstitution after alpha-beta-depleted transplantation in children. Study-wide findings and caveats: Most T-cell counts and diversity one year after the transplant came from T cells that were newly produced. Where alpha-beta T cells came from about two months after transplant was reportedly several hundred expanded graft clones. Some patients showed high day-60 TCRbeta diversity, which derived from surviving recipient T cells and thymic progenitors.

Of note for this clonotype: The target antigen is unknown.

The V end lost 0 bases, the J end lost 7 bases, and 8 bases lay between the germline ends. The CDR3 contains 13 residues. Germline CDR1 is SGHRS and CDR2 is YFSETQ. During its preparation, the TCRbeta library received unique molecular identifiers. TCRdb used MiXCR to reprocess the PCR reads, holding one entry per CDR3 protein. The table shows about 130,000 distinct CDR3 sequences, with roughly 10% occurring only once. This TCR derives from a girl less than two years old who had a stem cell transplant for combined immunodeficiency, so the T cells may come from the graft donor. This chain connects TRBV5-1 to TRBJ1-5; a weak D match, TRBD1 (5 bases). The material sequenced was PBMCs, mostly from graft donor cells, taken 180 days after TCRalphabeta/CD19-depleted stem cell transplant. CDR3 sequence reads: CASSLDGQQPQHF. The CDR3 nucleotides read TGCGCCAGCAGCTTGGACGGACAACAGCCCCAGCATTTT.